The present TCR beta chain was sequenced within a study of T cells in Graves' hyperthyroidism and ophthalmopathy. Whole-study findings and limits: Median prediction lead before ophthalmopathy onset was about 6.5 months with the model.

Hyperthyroidism was newly diagnosed in patients aged 18 to 65 (duration under 2 months). A word on this clonotype: Its antigen is not identified.

The germline V gene has CDR1 DFQATT and CDR2 SNEGSKA (reference sequence). Trimming left V 6 bases short and J 6 bases short, with 16 bases between. This CDR3 comprises 13 residues. TCR beta CDR3 sequences were amplified from RNA transcripts. During a first-round RT-PCR of the TCR CDR3, the HTBI primer set was used. TCRdb fed the multiplex PCR reads into MiXCR, producing one record per CDR3 protein. The sample has approximately 740,000 distinct CDR3 sequences; roughly 15% are singletons. Sequencing was performed on blood. The chain combines TRBV20-1 with TRBJ2-3; D might be TRBD1 (5 bases). This TCR derives from a woman aged 18-29 years with Graves' hyperthyroidism. Written as DNA, the CDR3 is TGCAGTGCCTCGGGCAGGGAAATGGATACGCAGTATTTT. Protein: CSASGREMDTQYF.